This T cell receptor (beta chain) was sequenced in a study of OX40 agonist ivuxolimab in advanced cancers. Autoimmune disease history or systemic immunosuppression disqualified patients. Baseline was the first blood sampling point, followed by cycle 4 day 1 and cycle 7 day 1. The ends were cut back, 4 bases at V and 3 bases at J, with 4 bases in the middle. Germline loops: CDR1 SGDLS, CDR2 YYNGEE. There are 11 residues in the CDR3. This clone was counted between two and nine times. Assay used: immunoSEQ multiplex PCR; TCRdb lists only in-frame clones, some missing. The table includes about 30,000 clones, approximately 90% detected once.

The sequencing used CD4+ or CD8+ T cells sorted from blood, collected in a trial of the OX40 agonist ivuxolimab. The sequence was collected from an adult with an advanced solid tumor such as melanoma, head and neck, liver or kidney cancer. The genes are TRBV9 and TRBJ1-1; D call uncertain. As DNA, the CDR3 is TGTGCCAGCAGCCGGGACACTGAAGCTTTCTTT. It specifies CASSRDTEAFF.